The present entry profiles one TCR beta chain with its context. The data were obtained in a study of blood T cell repertoires in COVID-19. Study background: The samples span acute and convalescent COVID-19 from the United States, Italy and Spain. The cDNA or gDNA used as material had been derived from T cells, B-cell-depleted T cells, or PBMCs.

Authors' data handling: Amplified reference gene primers provided the basis for estimating nucleated cell counts. Libraries were prepared by immunoSEQ multiplex PCR; TCRdb keeps only in-frame clonotypes and omits some of them. V and J calls and clone size are copied from that table; D and trimming were computed from the DNA. The data contain tens of thousands of clones, about 91% of them seen just once; the ten biggest clones take up under 3%. The TCR was taken from a man aged 55-75 years with acute or convalescent COVID-19. Sequencing was done on a sample of peripheral blood.

CDR3 sequence reads: CASSLSDRIYEQYF. CDR3 DNA sequence: TGTGCCAGCAGCTTAAGTGACAGGATCTACGAGCAGTACTTC. This chain uses TRBV7-9 with TRBJ2-7; D perhaps matches TRBD1 (6 bases). The CDR3 sequence is 14 residues long. Germline loops: CDR1 SEHNR, CDR2 FQNEAQ (reference sequence). V was pared by 2 bases and J by 3 bases, with 11 bases between. Variable domain in full (rest from reference TRBV7-9 and TRBJ2-7): DTGVSQNPRHKITKRGQNVTFRCDPISEHNRLYWYRQTLGQGPEFLTYFQNEAQLEKSRLLSDRFSAERPKGSFSTLEIQRTEQGDSAMYLCASSLSDRIYEQYFGPGTRLTVT.